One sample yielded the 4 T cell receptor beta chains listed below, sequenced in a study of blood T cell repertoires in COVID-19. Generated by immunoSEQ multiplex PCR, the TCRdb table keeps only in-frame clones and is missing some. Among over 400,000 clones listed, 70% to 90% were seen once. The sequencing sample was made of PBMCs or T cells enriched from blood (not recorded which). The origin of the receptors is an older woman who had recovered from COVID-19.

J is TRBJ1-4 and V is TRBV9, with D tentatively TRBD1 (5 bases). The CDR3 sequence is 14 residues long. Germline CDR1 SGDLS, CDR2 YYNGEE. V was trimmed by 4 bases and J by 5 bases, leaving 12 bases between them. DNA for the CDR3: TGTGCCAGCAGCACAGGACACGTCAATGAAAAACTGTTTTTT. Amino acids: CASSTGHVNEKLFF.

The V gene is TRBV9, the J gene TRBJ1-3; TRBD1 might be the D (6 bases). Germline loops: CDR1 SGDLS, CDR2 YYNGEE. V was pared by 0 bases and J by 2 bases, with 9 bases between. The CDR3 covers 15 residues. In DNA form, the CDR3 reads TGTGCCAGCAGCGTAGCAGGGGATGCTGGAAACACCATATATTTT. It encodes CASSVAGDAGNTIYF.

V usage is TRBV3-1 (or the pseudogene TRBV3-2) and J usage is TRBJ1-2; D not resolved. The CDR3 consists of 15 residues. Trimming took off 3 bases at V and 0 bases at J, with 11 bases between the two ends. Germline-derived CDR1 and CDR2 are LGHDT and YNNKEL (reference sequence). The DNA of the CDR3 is TGTGCCAGCAGCCACGAAGGAGTTACTAACTATGGCTACACCTTC. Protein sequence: CASSHEGVTNYGYTF.

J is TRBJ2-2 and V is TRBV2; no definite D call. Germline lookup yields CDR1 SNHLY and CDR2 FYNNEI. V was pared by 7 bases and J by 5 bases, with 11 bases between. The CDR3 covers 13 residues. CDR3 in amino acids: CASTSTGTGELFF. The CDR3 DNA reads TGTGCCAGCACGAGCACCGGGACCGGGGAGCTGTTTTTT.